The sequence of this T cell receptor beta chain was determined in a study of blood T cell repertoires in COVID-19. Study background: Italy, Spain and the United States were the sources of the convalescent and acute COVID-19 samples. The analysed material was cDNA or gDNA that came from T cells, B-cell-depleted T cells, or PBMCs.

Trimming at V came to 8 bases and at J to 3 bases, leaving 10 bases not matched to a gene. CDR1 SNHLY and CDR2 FYNNEI come from the germline V gene. The CDR3 extends over 15 amino acids. Generated by immunoSEQ multiplex PCR, the TCRdb table keeps only in-frame clones and is missing some. The sample has fewer than 55,000 clones, roughly four fifths seen once. This sequence originates from an older man with active COVID-19. The sequencing sample was made of peripheral blood. The chain is built from TRBV2 and TRBJ2-4, with 7 bases matching TRBD2. The CDR3 sequence: CASYPGGWDKNIQYF. CDR3 sequence (DNA): TGTGCCAGCTACCCGGGGGGTTGGGACAAAAACATTCAGTACTTC.